This T cell receptor beta chain comes out of a study of OX40 agonist ivuxolimab in advanced cancers. In the study overall: Partial responses, seen in three patients, involved one hepatocellular carcinoma and two cutaneous melanomas. Study-level points and caveats: Normalized T-cell clonal expansion was also low in some nonresponders. No antigen was identified for the clonally expanded peripheral T cells.

The repertoire was sequenced with immunoSEQ multiplex PCR; TCRdb's copy has only in-frame clones and lacks some. The sample shows under 70,000 clones, roughly 85% of them seen only once. A remark on this clone: The antigen is undetermined.

Germline V gives CDR1 PRHDT, CDR2 FYEKMQ (reference sequence). Trimming left V 5 bases short and J 2 bases short, with 9 bases between. This CDR3 is built from 13 residues. This sequence originates from an adult with an advanced solid tumor such as melanoma, head and neck, liver or kidney cancer. The chain combines TRBV13 with TRBJ1-1, with D hard to call. Sequencing was performed on CD4+ or CD8+ T cells sorted from blood, taken in a trial of the OX40 agonist ivuxolimab. CDR3: CASSQRANTEAFF. The CDR3 region has the DNA TGTGCCAGCAGCCAACGGGCCAACACTGAAGCTTTCTTT.